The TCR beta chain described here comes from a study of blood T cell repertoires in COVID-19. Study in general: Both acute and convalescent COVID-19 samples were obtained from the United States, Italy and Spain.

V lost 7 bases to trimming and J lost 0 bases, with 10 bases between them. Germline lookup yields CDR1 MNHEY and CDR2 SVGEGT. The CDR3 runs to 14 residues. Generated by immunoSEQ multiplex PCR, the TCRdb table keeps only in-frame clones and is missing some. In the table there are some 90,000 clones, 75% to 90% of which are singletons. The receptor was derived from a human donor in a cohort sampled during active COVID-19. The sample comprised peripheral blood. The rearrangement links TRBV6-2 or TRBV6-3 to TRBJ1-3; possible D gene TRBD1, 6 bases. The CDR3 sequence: CASTPTGSGNTIYF. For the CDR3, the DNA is TGTGCCAGCACCCCGACAGGCTCTGGAAACACCATATATTTT.